This T cell receptor (beta chain) was identified during a study of T cell repertoires in cytomegalovirus infection. Study-level background: Both a matching HLA type and CMV infection were indicated by public TCR beta signatures. General study findings and limits: The ex vivo response was dominated by HLA-C-restricted CMV-specific TCR beta clonotypes.

CDR1 and CDR2 from the germline V gene are SGHVS and FQNEAQ. CDR3 length: 10 residues. Turning to this clonotype: Its antigen remains unidentified. The junction and the germline gene differ at one end; a read error may be behind it.

Using its own MiXCR run on the reads, TCRdb lists one record per CDR3 protein. The data contain about 320,000 distinct CDR3 sequences, over 7.5% of them seen just once; the ten biggest clones take up 3.5% to 4.5%. V usage is TRBV7-8 and J usage is TRBJ1-2; no definite D call. The sample taken for sequencing was PBMCs. The TCR sequence derives from a human donor in good health (CMV status not recorded). Some clones in this sample may be carry-over from other donors' samples. In DNA form, the CDR3 reads TGTGCCAGCAGCGGACCGGATTGCGCCTTC. Residues: CASSGPDCAF. The whole variable domain, remainder taken from reference TRBV7-8 and TRBJ1-2, is GAGVSQSPRYKVAKRGQDVALRCDPISGHVSLFWYQQALGQGPEFLTYFQNEAQLDKSGLPSDRFFAERPEGSVSTLKIQRTQQEDSAVYLCASSGPDCAFGSGTRLTVV.